Listed below are T cell receptor beta chains from one sample, sequenced in a study of identical twins. MiXCR, run by TCRdb on the 5' RACE reads, gives a single entry per CDR3 protein. The data hold 1.5 million to 2 million distinct CDR3 sequences, with 32% observed a single time. The material sequenced was cord blood. These receptors were collected from a newborn girl in good health. Each CDR3 is given with its conserved first and last residue. For some rows the clone size is stated as once, few or many, or as a class when expanded; others skip it.

j_gene: TRBJ1-6; v_gene: TRBV5-1; abundance: .; CDR3aa: CASGKDRENSPLHF
j_gene: TRBJ2-7; v_gene: TRBV29-1; abundance: .; CDR3aa: CSVVGDRANSYEQYF
j_gene: TRBJ2-7; v_gene: TRBV3-1; abundance: .; CDR3aa: CASSRLGPNYEQYF
j_gene: TRBJ2-1; v_gene: TRBV12-5; abundance: .; CDR3aa: CASGLVLSGTSSRSSYNEQFF
j_gene: TRBJ2-1; v_gene: TRBV2; abundance: .; CDR3aa: CASSGLAGVWNEQFF
j_gene: TRBJ1-4; v_gene: TRBV7-2; abundance: .; CDR3aa: CASSLYSTNEKLFF
j_gene: TRBJ1-1; v_gene: TRBV7-9; abundance: few; CDR3aa: CASSLIGLGEAFF
j_gene: TRBJ1-5; v_gene: TRBV21-1; abundance: few; CDR3aa: CASSKGPLSNQPQHF
j_gene: TRBJ2-5; v_gene: TRBV27; abundance: .; CDR3aa: CASSLRRGDNEQYF
j_gene: TRBJ1-1; v_gene: TRBV6-2/TRBV6-3; abundance: few; CDR3aa: CASSTRQGANTEAFF
j_gene: TRBJ2-7; v_gene: TRBV20-1; abundance: .; CDR3aa: CSASGTGLAESSYEQYF
j_gene: TRBJ1-6; v_gene: TRBV28; abundance: .; CDR3aa: CASSRGQGYSPLHF
j_gene: TRBJ2-1; v_gene: TRBV9; abundance: .; CDR3aa: CASSVAGVLIYNEQFF
j_gene: TRBJ2-3; v_gene: TRBV3-1; abundance: few; CDR3aa: CASSQDYGGRATDTQYF
j_gene: TRBJ2-1; v_gene: TRBV6-2/TRBV6-3; abundance: .; CDR3aa: CASSYHGYNEQFF
j_gene: TRBJ1-5; v_gene: TRBV7-2; abundance: .; CDR3aa: CASSLVSLGAQPQHF
j_gene: TRBJ2-4; v_gene: TRBV4-2; abundance: many; CDR3aa: CASSQEMASGGVAKNIQYF
j_gene: TRBJ2-1; v_gene: TRBV20-1; abundance: .; CDR3aa: CSARAGVAAYNEQFF
j_gene: TRBJ2-7; v_gene: TRBV12-3/TRBV12-4; abundance: once; CDR3aa: CASTLGLGATYEQYF
j_gene: TRBJ1-2; v_gene: TRBV10-2; abundance: .; CDR3aa: CASSERRRAGYTF